This T cell receptor beta chain is drawn from a study of regulatory T cells in long-lasting Graves disease. Overall study: Less than 3 months of antithyroid drugs had been taken by newly diagnosed Graves' patients.

Points from the study as a whole: The study found lower TCR diversity in persistent Graves' patients than in newly diagnosed ones. Whereas about a thousand public clonotypes were shared by new patients, persistent patients shared more, at 2,500 to 3,500.

This clonotype was observed at least ten times. Its target is unknown. The CDR3 loop spans 16 amino acids. Trimming shortened V by 4 bases and J by 4 bases, and 19 bases separated the two germline ends. Germline V gene data show CDR1 as MNHEY and CDR2 as SVGAGI. iRepertoire HTBI primers and Arm-PCR of CDR3 regions built TCR beta libraries. Authors' data handling: Detected in the samples were around 62 TRBV and around 15 TRBJ segments. A single record per CDR3 protein comes from TCRdb applying MiXCR to the multiplex PCR reads. TCRdb's processing, not the authors' own work, is the source of the V and J calls. This table holds 200,000 to 300,000 distinct CDR3 sequences, just over 20% found once. Indicated time point: newly diagnosed GD, antithyroid drugs for less than 3 months. PBMC-extracted RNA yielded the TCR library.

The sample was peripheral blood mononuclear cells (PBMCs), taken at new diagnosis, from a patient treated with antithyroid drugs. This clonotype originated in a female donor with Graves disease. V usage is TRBV6-5 and J usage is TRBJ1-1; D is perhaps TRBD1 (6 bases). In DNA, the CDR3 is TGTGCCAGCAGTTCCCTACCTACAGGGTTAGGCACTGAAGCTTTCTTT. It specifies CASSSLPTGLGTEAFF.